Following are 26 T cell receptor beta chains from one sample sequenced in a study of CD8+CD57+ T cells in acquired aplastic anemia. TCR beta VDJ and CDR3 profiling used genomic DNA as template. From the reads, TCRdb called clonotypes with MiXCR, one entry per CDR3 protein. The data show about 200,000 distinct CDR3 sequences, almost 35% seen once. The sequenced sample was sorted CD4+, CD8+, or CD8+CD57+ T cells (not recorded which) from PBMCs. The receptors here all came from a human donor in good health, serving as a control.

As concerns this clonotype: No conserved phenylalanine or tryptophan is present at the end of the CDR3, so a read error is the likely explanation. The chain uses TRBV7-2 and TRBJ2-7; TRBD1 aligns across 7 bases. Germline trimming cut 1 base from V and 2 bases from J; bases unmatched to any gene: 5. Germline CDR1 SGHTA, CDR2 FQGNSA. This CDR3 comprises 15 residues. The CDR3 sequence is CASSLVGDSTYEQYL. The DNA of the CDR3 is TGTGCCAGCAGCTTAGTAGGGGACAGTACCTACGAGCAGTACCTC.

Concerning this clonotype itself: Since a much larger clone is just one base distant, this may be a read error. The CDR3 loop is CASSQSAGLESSYEQYF. For the CDR3, the DNA is TGTGCCAGCAGCCAAAGCGCGGGACTAGAGAGCTCCTACGAGCAGTACTTC. The gene calls are TRBV7-8 and TRBJ2-7; 8 nucleotides align to TRBD2. The CDR3 is made up of 17 amino acids. Germline CDR1 SGHVS, CDR2 FQNEAQ. V lost 5 bases to trimming and J lost 0 bases; unmatched junction nucleotides: 12.

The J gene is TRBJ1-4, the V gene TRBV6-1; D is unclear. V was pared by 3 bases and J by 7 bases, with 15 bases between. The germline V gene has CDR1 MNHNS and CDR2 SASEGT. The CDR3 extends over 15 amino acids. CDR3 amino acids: CASSDITPGGEKLFF. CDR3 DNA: TGTGCCAGCAGTGACATAACCCCGGGCGGTGAAAAACTGTTTTTT.

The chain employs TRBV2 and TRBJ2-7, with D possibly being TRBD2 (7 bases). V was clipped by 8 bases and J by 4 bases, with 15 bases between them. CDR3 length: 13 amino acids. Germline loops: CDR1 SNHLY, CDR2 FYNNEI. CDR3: CASRGEGGYEQYF. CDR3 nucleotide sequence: TGTGCCAGCCGGGGGGAGGGGGGTTACGAGCAGTACTTC.

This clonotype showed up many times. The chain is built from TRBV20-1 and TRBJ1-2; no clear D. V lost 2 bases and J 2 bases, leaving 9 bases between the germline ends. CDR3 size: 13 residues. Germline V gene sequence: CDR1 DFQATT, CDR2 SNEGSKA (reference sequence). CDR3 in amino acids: CSARFGENYGYTF. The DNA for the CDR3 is TGCAGTGCTAGATTCGGGGAGAACTATGGCTACACCTTC.

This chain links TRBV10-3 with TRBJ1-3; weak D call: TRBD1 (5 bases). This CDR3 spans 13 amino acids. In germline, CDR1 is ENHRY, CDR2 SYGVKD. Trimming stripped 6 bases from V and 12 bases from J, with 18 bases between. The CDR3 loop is CAIRSVQGSNIYF. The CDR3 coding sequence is TGTGCCATCAGGTCCGTTCAGGGCTCCAACATATATTTT.

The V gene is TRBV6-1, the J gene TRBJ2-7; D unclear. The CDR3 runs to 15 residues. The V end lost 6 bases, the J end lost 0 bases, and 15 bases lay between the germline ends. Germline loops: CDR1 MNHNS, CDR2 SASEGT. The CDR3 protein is CASSGHSPSSYEQYF. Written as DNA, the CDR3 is TGTGCCAGCAGCGGGCATTCCCCTAGCTCCTACGAGCAGTACTTC.

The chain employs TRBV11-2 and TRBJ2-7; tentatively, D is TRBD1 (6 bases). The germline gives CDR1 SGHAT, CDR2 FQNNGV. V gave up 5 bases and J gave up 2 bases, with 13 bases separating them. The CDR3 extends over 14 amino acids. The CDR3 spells CASSPLTGTYEQYF. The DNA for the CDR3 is TGTGCCAGCAGCCCGTTGACAGGCACCTACGAGCAGTACTTC.

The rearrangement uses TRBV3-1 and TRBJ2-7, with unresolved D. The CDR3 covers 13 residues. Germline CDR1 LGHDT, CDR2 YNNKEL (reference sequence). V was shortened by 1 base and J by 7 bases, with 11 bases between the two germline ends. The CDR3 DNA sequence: TGTGCCAGCAGCCAAGTATTGGGGTTTGAGCAGTACTTC. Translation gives CASSQVLGFEQYF.

CDR3 region: CSASDRGTMSTEAFF. CDR3 DNA: TGCAGTGCGTCGGACAGGGGGACAATGAGCACTGAAGCTTTCTTT. The J gene is TRBJ1-1, the V gene TRBV20-1; 10 nucleotides line up with TRBD1. Germline values: CDR1 DFQATT, CDR2 SNEGSKA (reference sequence). V shed 6 bases, J shed 4 bases, and the junction held 11 bases outside the gene matches. The CDR3 is 15 amino acids.

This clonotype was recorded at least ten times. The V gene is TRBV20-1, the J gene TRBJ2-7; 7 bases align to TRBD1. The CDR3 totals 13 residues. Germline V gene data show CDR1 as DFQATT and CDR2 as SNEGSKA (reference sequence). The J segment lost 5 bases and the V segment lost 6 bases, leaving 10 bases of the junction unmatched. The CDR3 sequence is CSAGQSFRDEQYF. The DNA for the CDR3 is TGCAGTGCGGGACAGTCCTTTCGCGACGAGCAGTACTTC.

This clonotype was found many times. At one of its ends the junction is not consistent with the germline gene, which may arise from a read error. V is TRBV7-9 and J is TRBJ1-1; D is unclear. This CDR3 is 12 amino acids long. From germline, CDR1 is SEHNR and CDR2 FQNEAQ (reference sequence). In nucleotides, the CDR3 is TGTGCCAGCAGCTTATTTCAGACGGACCCAATCTTT. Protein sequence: CASSLFQTDPIF.

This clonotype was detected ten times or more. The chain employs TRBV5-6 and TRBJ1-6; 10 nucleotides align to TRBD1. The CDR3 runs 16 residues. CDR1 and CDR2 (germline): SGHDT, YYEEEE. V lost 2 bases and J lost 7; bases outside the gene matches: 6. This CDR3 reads CASSFRDRGPNSPLHF. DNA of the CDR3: TGTGCCAGCAGCTTCCGGGACAGGGGACCCAATTCACCCCTCCACTTT.

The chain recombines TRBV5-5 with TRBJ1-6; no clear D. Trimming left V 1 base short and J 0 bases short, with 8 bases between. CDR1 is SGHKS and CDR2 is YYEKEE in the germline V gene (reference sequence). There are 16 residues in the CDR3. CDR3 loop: CASSLNAASYNSPLHF. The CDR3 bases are TGTGCCAGCAGCTTGAACGCGGCCTCCTATAATTCACCCCTCCACTTT. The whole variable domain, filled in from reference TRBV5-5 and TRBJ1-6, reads DAGVTQSPTHLIKTRGQQVTLRCSPISGHKSVSWYQQVLGQGPQFIFQYYEKEERGRGNFPDRFSARQFPNYSSELNVNALLLGDSALYLCASSLNAASYNSPLHFGNGTRLTVT.

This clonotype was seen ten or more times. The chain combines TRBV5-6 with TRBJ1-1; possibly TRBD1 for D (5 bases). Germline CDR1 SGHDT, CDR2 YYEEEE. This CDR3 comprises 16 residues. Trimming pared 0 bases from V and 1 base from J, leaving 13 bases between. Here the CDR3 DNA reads TGTGCCAGCAGCTTGGAATTCTGGGGCAAGAACACTGAAGCTTTCTTT. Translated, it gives CASSLEFWGKNTEAFF.

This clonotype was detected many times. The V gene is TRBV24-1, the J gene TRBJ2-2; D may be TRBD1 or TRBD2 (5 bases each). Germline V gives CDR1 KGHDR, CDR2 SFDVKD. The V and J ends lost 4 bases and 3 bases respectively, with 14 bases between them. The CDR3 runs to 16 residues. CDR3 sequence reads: CATSEPGALHTGELFF. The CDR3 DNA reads TGTGCCACCAGTGAACCCGGGGCACTTCACACCGGGGAGCTGTTTTTT.

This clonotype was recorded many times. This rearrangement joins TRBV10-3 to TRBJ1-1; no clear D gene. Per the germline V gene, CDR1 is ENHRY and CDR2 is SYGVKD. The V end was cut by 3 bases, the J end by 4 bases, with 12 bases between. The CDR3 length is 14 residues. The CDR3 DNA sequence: TGTGCCATCAGTGATATTATAGGAAGCACTGAAGCTTTCTTT. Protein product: CAISDIIGSTEAFF.

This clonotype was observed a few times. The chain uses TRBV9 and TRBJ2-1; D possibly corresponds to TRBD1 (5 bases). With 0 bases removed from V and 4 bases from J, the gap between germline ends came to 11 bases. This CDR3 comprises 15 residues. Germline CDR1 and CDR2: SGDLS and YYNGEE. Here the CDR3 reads CASSVEDNPYNEQFF. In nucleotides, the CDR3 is TGTGCCAGCAGCGTAGAGGACAATCCTTACAATGAGCAGTTCTTC.

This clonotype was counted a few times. The CDR3 DNA reads as TGTGCCAGCAGCTTGGATCCTAGCGGGAGAGGCTACGAGCAGTACTTC. This sequence encodes CASSLDPSGRGYEQYF. The chain has TRBV5-5 and TRBJ2-7; TRBD2 matches 10 bases. Trimming cost V 0 bases and J 3 bases; bases outside gene matches: 6. The germline V gene encodes CDR1 SGHKS and CDR2 YYEKEE (reference sequence). This CDR3 contains 16 residues.

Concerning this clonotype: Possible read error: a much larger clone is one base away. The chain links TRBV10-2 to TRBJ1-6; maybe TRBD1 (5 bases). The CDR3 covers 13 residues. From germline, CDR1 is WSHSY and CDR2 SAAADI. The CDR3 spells CASSQGRVSPPHF. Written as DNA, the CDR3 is TGTGCCAGCAGCCAGGGCAGGGTCTCACCCCCCCACTTT.

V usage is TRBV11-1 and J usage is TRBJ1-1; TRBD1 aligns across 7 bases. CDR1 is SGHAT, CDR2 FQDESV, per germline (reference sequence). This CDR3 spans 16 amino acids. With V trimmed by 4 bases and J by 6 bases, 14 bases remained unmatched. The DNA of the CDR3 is TGTGCCAGCAGCTATCACTCACAGGGGATGAGATCTGAAGCTTTCTTT. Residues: CASSYHSQGMRSEAFF.

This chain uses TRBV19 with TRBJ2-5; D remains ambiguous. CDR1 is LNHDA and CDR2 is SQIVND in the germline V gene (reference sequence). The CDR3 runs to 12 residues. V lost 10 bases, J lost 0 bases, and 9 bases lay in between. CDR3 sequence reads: CAIKGYQETQYF. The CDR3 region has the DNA TGTGCCATCAAGGGTTACCAAGAGACCCAGTACTTC.

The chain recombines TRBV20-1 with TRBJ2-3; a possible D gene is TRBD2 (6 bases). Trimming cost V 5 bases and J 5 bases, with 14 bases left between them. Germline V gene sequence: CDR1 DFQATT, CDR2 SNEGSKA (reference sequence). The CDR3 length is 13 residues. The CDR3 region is CSAGTLAVDTQYF. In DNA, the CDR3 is TGCAGTGCTGGAACCTTAGCGGTAGATACGCAGTATTTT.

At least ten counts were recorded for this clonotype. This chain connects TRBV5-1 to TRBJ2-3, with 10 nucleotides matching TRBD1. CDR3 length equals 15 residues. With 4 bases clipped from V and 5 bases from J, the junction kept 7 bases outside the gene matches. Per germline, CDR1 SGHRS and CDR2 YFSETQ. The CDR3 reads CASSVGTGVGDTQYF. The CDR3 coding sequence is TGCGCCAGCAGCGTAGGGACAGGGGTAGGAGATACGCAGTATTTT.

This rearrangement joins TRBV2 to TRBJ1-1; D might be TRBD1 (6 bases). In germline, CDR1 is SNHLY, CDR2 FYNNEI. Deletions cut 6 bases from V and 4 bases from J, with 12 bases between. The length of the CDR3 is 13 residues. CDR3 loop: CASRGVQGTEAFF. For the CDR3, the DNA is TGTGCCAGCAGAGGCGTACAGGGCACTGAAGCTTTCTTT.

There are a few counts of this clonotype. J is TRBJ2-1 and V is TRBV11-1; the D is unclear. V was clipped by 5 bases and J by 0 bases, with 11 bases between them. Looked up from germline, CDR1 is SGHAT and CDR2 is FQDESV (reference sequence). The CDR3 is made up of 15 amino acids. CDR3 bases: TGTGCCAGCAGCCGCAAGGAGAGCTCCTACAATGAGCAGTTCTTC. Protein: CASSRKESSYNEQFF.